The entry below describes one T cell receptor (beta chain). A library of TCRbeta sequences, prepared with unique molecular identifiers, was generated. One entry per CDR3 protein results from TCRdb running MiXCR on the PCR reads. The top ten clones hold over 10% of a sample with approximately 200,000 distinct CDR3 sequences, roughly 15% of them seen once. The data were taken from a study of T-cell reconstitution after alpha-beta-depleted transplantation in children. This TCR came from a human donor who donated a stem cell graft to a child with acute lymphoblastic leukemia. The sample consisted of PBMCs from the stem cell graft donor, taken from the stem cell graft.

The chain's CDR3 is CASRPHRTEAFF. In DNA, the CDR3 is TGTGCCAGCCGCCCCCACCGTACTGAAGCTTTCTTT. This rearrangement joins TRBV6-1 to TRBJ1-1; D is unclear. The V gene's germline CDR1 is MNHNS and CDR2 SASEGT. The CDR3 contains 12 residues. Trimming pared 8 bases from V and 5 bases from J, leaving 12 bases between.